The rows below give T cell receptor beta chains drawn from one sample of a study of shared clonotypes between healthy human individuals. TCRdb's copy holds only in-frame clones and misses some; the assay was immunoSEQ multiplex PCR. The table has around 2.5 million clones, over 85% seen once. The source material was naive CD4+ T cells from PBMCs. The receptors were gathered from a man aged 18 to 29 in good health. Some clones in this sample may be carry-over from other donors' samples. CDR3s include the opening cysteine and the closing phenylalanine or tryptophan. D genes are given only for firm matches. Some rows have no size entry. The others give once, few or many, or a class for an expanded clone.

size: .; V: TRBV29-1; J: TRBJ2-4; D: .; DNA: TGCAGCGTTGGCCCTCTAGCCAAAAACATTCAGTACTTC; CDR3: CSVGPLAKNIQYF
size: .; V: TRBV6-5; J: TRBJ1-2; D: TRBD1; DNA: TGTGCCAGCAGTTACAGTCAGGGGGCGGGAAGTGGCTACACCTTC; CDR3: CASSYSQGAGSGYTF
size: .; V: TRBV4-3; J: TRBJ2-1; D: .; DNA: TGCGCCAGCAGCCAAGAAACTCCGCCCTACAATGAGCAGTTCTTC; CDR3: CASSQETPPYNEQFF
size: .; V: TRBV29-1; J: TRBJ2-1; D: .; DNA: TGCAGCGTTGGCCAACAGGGGGGGTGGAATGAGCAGTTCTTC; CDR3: CSVGQQGGWNEQFF
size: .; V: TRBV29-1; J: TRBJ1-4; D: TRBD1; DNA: TGCAGCGGAGGGACAGCTAATGAAAAACTGTTTTTT; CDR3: CSGGTANEKLFF
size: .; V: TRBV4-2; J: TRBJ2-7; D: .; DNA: TGTGCCAGCAGCCAAGAGACAGTATACTACGAGCAGTACTTC; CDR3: CASSQETVYYEQYF
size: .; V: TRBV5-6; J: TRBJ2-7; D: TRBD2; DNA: TGTGCCAGCAGCTTGGTATTCTCTAGCGGGACCTACGAGCAGTACTTC; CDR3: CASSLVFSSGTYEQYF
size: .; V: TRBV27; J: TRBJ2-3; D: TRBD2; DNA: TGTGCCAGCAGTACGACTAGCGGGAGGGCCTTGGATACGCAGTATTTT; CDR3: CASSTTSGRALDTQYF
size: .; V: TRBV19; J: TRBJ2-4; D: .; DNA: TGTGCCAGTAGTAAGGTCGCCAAAAACATTCAGTACTTC; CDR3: CASSKVAKNIQYF
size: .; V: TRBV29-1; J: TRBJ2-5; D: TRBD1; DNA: TGCAGCATGGGTGGACAGGACCAAGAGACCCAGTACTTC; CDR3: CSMGGQDQETQYF
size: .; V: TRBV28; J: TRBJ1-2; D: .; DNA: TGTGCCAGCAGTTTTCCCTATGGCTACACCTTC; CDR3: CASSFPYGYTF
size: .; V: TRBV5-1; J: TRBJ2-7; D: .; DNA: TGCGCCAGCAGCTTGGTCGAGGCAGGCACCTACGAGCAGTACTTC; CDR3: CASSLVEAGTYEQYF
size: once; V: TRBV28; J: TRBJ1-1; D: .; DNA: TGTGCCAGCAGCCTCCAACCGGGACACCCCCTGAACACTGAAGCTTTCTTT; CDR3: CASSLQPGHPLNTEAFF
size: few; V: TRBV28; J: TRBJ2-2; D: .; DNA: TGTGCCACAGATACCCCGAACACCGGGGAGCTGTTTTTT; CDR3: CATDTPNTGELFF
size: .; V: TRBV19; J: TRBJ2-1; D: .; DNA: TGTGCCAGTAGTTTAAGCCGTAGCCCGGCAAATGAGCAGTTCTTC; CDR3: CASSLSRSPANEQFF
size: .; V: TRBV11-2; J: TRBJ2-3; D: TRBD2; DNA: TGTGCCAGCAGCCAAGGACTAGCGGGAGGCGATACGCAGTATTTT; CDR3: CASSQGLAGGDTQYF
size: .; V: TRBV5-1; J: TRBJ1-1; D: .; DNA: TGCGCCAGCAGCTTCCTCGGGGGATTGAGCGCTGAAGCTTTCTTT; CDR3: CASSFLGGLSAEAFF
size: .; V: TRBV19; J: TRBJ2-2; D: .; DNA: TGTGCCAGTAGTATGTTGGAGAGACGAAACATGGGGGAGCTGTTTTTT; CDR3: CASSMLERRNMGELFF
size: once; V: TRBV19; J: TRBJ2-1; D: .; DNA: TGTGCCAGTAGTATACAGAGGTTTTCTAGTGAGCAGTTCTTC; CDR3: CASSIQRFSSEQFF
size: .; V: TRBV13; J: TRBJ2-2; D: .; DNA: TGTGCCACCCAAGCCGGGTACGGGGAGCTGTTTTTT; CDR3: CATQAGYGELFF
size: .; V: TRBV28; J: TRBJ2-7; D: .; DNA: TGTGCCAGCAGAAAGAGGGTACGATCCTACGAGCAGTACTTC; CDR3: CASRKRVRSYEQYF
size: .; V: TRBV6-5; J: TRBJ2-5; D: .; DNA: TGTGCCAGCAGTTACTCGACCCAGCGGGAGACCCAGTACTTC; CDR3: CASSYSTQRETQYF
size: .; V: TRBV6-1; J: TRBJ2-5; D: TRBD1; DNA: TGTGCCAGCAGCCAGACAGGGGGACAAGAGACCCAGTACTTC; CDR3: CASSQTGGQETQYF
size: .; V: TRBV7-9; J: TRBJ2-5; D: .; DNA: TGTGCCAGCAGCAGCCGTCGGGGTGAGGAGACCCAGTACTTC; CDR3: CASSSRRGEETQYF
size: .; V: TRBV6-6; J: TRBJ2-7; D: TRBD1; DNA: TGTGCCAGCAGGCGAAAGCAGGGGGCTCCCTACGAGCAGTACTTC; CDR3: CASRRKQGAPYEQYF
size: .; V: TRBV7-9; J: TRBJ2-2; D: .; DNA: TGTGCCAGCAGTAGGGAAGGGGACTCGAACACCGGGGAGCTGTTTTTT; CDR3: CASSREGDSNTGELFF
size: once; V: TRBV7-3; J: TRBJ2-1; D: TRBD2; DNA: TGTGCCAGCAGCCCCCTGGGCGGGAGCCACAATGAGCAGTTCTTC; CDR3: CASSPLGGSHNEQFF
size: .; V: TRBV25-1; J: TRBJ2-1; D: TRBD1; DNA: TGTGCCAGCGCCCGGGACAGGGGCCCTGGAGGTTCCTACAATGAGCAGTTCTTC; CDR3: CASARDRGPGGSYNEQFF
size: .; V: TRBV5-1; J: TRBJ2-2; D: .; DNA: TGCGCCAGCAGCTTGTCTGCGACCGGGGAGCTGTTTTTT; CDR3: CASSLSATGELFF
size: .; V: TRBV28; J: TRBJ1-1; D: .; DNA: TGTGCCAGCATCCTGGGGGGGGGTTACACTGAAGCTTTCTTT; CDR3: CASILGGGYTEAFF
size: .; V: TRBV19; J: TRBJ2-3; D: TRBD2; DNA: TGTGCCAGTAGTCCGACTAGCGGGAGGACCACAGATACGCAGTATTTT; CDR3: CASSPTSGRTTDTQYF
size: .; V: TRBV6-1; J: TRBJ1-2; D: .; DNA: TGTGCCAGCAGTGAAATTCCCCGGTGGAGTGGCTACACCTTC; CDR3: CASSEIPRWSGYTF
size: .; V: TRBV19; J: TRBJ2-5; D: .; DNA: TGTGCCAGTAGTCTTGGGTATCAAGAGACCCAGTACTTC; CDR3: CASSLGYQETQYF
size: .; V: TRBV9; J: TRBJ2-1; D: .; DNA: TGTGCCAGCAGCTTGAGGCCGGCCACGAATGAGCAGTTCTTC; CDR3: CASSLRPATNEQFF
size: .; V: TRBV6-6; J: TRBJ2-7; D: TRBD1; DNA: TGTGCCAGCAGGGTGGGACAGGGGCCGCGCTACGAGCAGTACTTC; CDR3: CASRVGQGPRYEQYF
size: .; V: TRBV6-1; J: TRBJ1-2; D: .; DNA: TGTGCCAGCAGTGAAGCTGCGGGCCAGGGCGCTGGCTACACCTTC; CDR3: CASSEAAGQGAGYTF
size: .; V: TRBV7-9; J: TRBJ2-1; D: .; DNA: TGTGCCAGCAGCAAAGGGGTCCTTCAGGGGGGTTACAATGAGCAGTTCTTC; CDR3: CASSKGVLQGGYNEQFF
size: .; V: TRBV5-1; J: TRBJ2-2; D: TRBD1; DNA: TGCGCCAGCAGCTACGACAGGGGAGGCACCGGGGAGCTGTTTTTT; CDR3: CASSYDRGGTGELFF
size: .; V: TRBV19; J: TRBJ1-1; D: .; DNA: TGTGCCAGCGGACGGACCGACGTGATGAACACTGAAGCTTTCTTT; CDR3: CASGRTDVMNTEAFF
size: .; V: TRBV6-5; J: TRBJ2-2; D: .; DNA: TGTGCCAGCAGGAACAGCGGGGAGCTGTTTTTT; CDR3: CASRNSGELFF
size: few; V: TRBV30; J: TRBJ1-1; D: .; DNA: TGTGCCTGGAGTAACGCGTGGGGGACTGAAGCTTTCTTT; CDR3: CAWSNAWGTEAFF
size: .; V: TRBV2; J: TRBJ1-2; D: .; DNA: TGTGCCAGCAGTGAAGCGCGAGGGGGGGGCTATGGCTACACCTTC; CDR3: CASSEARGGGYGYTF
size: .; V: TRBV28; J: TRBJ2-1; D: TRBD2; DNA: TGTGCCAGCGCCCCGGGACTAGCGGGAGGTGAGCAGTTCTTC; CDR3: CASAPGLAGGEQFF
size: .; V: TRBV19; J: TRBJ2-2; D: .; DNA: TGTGCCAGTAGTATAGATGGCGGGGAGCTGTTTTTT; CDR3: CASSIDGGELFF
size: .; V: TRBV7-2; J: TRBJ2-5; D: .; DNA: TGTGCCAGCAGCTTAGCGGGATCCGCAGGGGAGACCCAGTACTTC; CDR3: CASSLAGSAGETQYF
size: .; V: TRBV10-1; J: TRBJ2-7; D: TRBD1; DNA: TGCGCCAGCAGTGAGGGGACAGCGTCCCTATCCTACGAGCAGTACTTC; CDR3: CASSEGTASLSYEQYF
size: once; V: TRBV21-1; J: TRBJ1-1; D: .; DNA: TGTGCCAGCAGCAAAGGCATTGTCAGATACACTGAAGCTTTCTTT; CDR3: CASSKGIVRYTEAFF
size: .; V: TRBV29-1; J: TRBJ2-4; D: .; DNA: TGCAGCGTTACCGCTGAGTCTGGGGGAAACATTCAGTACTTC; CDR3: CSVTAESGGNIQYF
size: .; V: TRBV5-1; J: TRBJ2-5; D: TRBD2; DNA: TGCGCCAGCAGCATAGGACTAGCGGGAGAAGCGGAGACCCAGTACTTC; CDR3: CASSIGLAGEAETQYF
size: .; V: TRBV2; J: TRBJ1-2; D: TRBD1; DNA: TGTGCCAGCAATTTAGGGACAGGCCGTAACTATGGCTACACCTTC; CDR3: CASNLGTGRNYGYTF
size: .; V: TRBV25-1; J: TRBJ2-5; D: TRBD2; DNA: TGTGCCAGCAGTGAATCCTTGGGGAATGGACTAGCGGAGACCCAGTACTTC; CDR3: CASSESLGNGLAETQYF
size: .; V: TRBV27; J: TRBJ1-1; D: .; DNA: TGTGCCAGCAGTGCCCTTACAACGAGGGGAGCTTTCTTT; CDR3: CASSALTTRGAFF
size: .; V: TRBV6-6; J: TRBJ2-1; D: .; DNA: TGTGCCAGCAGCGGGAGCTACTCCTACAATGAGCAGTTCTTC; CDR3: CASSGSYSYNEQFF
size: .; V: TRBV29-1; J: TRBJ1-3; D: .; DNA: TGCAGCGTTGATTTGGGGACTGGAAACACCATATATTTT; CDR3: CSVDLGTGNTIYF
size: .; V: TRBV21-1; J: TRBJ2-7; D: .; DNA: TGTGCCAGCAGCAAAGACGCAGCATACGCCGAACACGAGCAGTACTTC; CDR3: CASSKDAAYAEHEQYF
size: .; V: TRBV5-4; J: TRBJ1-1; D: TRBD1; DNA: TGTGCCAGCAGCCATCCTCCGGGACAGGCCGGGAGGGCTTTCTTT; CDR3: CASSHPPGQAGRAFF
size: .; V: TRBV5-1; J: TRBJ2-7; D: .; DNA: TGCGCCAGCAGCTTGGTAGCCAGAACCTACGAGCAGTACTTC; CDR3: CASSLVARTYEQYF